This entry concerns a single T cell receptor beta chain. The sample is drawn from a study of blood T cell repertoires in COVID-19. The wider study: Spain, Italy and the United States supplied samples that represented acute and convalescent COVID-19. PBMCs, B-cell-depleted T cells, or T cells provided the cDNA or gDNA that made up the material.

The germline gives CDR1 SNHLY, CDR2 FYNNEI. The ends were cut back, 5 bases at V and 3 bases at J, with 16 bases in the middle. CDR3 length equals 15 residues. Original handling: Using reference gene primer amplification, nucleated cell counts were estimated. Repertoires were generated with immunoSEQ multiplex PCR, while TCRdb's copy carries only in-frame clones and drops some. V and J calls and clone size come straight from that table; D and trimming were deduced from the DNA. The sample lists under 300,000 clones; about nine tenths were seen once. This rearrangement joins TRBV2 to TRBJ1-1; no clear D. Sequencing was carried out using peripheral blood. The receptor was isolated from a woman between 40 and 55 years old who had recovered from COVID-19. The DNA for the CDR3 is TGTGCCAGCAGTACCCCGGGAGCTGCGGACACTGAAGCTTTCTTT. It translates to CASSTPGAADTEAFF.